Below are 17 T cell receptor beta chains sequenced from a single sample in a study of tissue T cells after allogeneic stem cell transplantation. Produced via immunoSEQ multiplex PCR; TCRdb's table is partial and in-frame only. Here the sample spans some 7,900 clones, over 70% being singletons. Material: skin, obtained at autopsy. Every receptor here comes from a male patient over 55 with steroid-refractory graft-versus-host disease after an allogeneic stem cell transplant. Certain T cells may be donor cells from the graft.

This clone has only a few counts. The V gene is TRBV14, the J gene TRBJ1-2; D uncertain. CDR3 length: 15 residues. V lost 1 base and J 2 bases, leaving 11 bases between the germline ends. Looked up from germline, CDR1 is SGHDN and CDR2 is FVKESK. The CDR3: CASSQVSGRNYGYTF. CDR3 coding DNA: TGTGCCAGCAGCCAAGTATCAGGTCGGAACTATGGCTACACCTTC.

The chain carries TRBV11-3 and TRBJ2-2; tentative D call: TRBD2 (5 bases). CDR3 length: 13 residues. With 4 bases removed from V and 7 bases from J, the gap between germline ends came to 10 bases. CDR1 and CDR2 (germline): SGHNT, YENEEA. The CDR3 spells CASSSRGIGELFF. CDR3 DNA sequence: TGTGCCAGCAGCTCACGAGGGATCGGGGAGCTGTTTTTT.

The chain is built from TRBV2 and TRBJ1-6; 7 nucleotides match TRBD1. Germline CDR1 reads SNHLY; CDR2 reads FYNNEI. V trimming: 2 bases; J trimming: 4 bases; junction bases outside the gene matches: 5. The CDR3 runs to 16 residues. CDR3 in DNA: TGTGCCAGCAGTGAAATTGGGACAGAGTATAATTCACCCCTCCACTTT. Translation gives CASSEIGTEYNSPLHF.

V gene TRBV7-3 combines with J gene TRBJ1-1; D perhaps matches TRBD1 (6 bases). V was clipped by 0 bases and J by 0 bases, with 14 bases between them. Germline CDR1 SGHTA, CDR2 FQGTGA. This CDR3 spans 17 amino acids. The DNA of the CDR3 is TGTGCCAGCAGCTTAACGGGGACATTGGGCTTGAACACTGAAGCTTTCTTT. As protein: CASSLTGTLGLNTEAFF.

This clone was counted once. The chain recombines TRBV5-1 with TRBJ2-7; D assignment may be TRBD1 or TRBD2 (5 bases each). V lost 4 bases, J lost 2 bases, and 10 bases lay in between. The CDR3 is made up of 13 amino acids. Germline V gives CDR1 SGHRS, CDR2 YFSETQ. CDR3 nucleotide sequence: TGCGCCAGCAGCGGGACGAACCCCTACGAGCAGTACTTC. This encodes CASSGTNPYEQYF. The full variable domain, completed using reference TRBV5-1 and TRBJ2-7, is KAGVTQTPRYLIKTRGQQVTLSCSPISGHRSVSWYQQTPGQGLQFLFEYFSETQRNKGNFPGRFSGRQFSNSRSEMNVSTLELGDSALYLCASSGTNPYEQYFGPGTRLTVT.

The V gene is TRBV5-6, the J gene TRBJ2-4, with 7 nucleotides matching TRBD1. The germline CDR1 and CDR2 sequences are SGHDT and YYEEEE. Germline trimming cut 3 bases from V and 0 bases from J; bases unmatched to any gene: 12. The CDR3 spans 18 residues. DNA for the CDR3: TGTGCCAGCAGCTATAGACAGGGCGGGTCTTTAGCCAAAAACATTCAGTACTTC. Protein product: CASSYRQGGSLAKNIQYF.

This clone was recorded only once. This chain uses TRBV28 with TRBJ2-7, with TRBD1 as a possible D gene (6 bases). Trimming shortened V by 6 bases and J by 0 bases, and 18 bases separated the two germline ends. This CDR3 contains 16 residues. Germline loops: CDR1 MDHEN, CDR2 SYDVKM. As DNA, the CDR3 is TGTGCCAGCAGGAAACGGACAGTGGCGATCTCCTACGAGCAGTACTTC. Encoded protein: CASRKRTVAISYEQYF.

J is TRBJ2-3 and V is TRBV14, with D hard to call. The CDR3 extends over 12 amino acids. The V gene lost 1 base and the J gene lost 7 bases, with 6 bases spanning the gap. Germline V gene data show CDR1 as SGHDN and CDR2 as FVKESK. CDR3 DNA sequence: TGTGCCAGCAGCCAAGTTCGGTATACGCAGTATTTT. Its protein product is CASSQVRYTQYF.

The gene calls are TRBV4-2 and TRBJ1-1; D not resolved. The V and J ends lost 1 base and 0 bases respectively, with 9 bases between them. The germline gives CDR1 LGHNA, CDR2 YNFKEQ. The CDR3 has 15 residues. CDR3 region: CASSQGPAVNTEAFF. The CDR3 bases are TGTGCCAGCAGCCAAGGCCCGGCTGTGAACACTGAAGCTTTCTTT.

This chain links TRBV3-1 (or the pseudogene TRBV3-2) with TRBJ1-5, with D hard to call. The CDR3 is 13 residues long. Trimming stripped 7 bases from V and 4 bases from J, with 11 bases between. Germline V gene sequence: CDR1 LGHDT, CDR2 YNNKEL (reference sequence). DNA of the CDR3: TGTGCCAGCACCCCTAAAGGGAATCAGCCCCAGCATTTT. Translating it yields CASTPKGNQPQHF.

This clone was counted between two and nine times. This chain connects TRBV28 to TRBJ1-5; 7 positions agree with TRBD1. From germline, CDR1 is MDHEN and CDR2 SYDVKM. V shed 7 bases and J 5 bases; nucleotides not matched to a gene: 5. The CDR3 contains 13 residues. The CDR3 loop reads CASNPRGHQPQHF. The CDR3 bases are TGTGCCAGCAACCCAAGGGGGCATCAGCCCCAGCATTTT. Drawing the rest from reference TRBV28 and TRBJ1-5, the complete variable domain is DVKVTQSSRYLVKRTGEKVFLECVQDMDHENMFWYRQDPGLGLRLIYFSYDVKMKEKGDIPEGYSVSREKKERFSLILESASTNQTSMYLCASNPRGHQPQHFGDGTRLSIL.

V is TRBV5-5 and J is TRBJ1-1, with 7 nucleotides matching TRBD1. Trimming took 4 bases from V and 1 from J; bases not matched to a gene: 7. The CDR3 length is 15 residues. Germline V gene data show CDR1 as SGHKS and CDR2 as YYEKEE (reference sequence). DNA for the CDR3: TGTGCCAGCAGCGAGGGACAGCTCTGGAACACTGAAGCTTTCTTT. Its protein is CASSEGQLWNTEAFF.

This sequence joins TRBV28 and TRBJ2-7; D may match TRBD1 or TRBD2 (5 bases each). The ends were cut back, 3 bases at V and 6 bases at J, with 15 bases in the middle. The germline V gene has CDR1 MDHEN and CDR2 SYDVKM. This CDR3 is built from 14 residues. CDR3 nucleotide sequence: TGTGCCAGCAGTTTTTCGGGTATAGGGACCGAGCAGTACTTC. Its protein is CASSFSGIGTEQYF.

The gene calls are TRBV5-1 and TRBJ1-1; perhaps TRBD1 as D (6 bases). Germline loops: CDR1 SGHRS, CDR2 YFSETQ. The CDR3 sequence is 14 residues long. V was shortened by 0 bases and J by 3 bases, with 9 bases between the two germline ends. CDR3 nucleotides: TGCGCCAGCAGCTTGGAAGGGGGAGACACTGAAGCTTTCTTT. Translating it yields CASSLEGGDTEAFF.

CDR3 amino acids: CASSLARGSYEQYF. DNA of the CDR3: TGTGCCAGCAGCTTGGCCAGGGGTTCCTACGAGCAGTACTTC. The rearrangement joins TRBV5-4 to TRBJ2-7, with a tentative D call TRBD1 (6 bases). The germline V gene has CDR1 SGHNT and CDR2 YYREEE (reference sequence). Trimming left V 0 bases short and J 1 base short, with 8 bases between. CDR3 length: 14 amino acids.

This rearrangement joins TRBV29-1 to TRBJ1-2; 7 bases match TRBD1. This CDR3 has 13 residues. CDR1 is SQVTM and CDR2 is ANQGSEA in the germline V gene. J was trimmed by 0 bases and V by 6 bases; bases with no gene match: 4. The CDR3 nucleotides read TGCAGCGTCCACAGGGGTACTAACTATGGCTACACCTTC. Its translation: CSVHRGTNYGYTF.

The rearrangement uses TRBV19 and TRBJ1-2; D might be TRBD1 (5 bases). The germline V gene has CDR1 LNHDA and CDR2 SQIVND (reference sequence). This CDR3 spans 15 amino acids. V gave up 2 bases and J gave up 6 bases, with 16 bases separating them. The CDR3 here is CASSIFRDRTHGYTF. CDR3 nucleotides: TGTGCCAGTAGTATATTTCGCGACAGAACTCATGGCTACACCTTC.